The rows below give T cell receptor beta chains drawn from one sample of a study of T-cell reconstitution after alpha-beta-depleted transplantation in children. TCRdb re-called the PCR reads with MiXCR, one entry per CDR3 protein. The sample carries 450,000 to 550,000 distinct CDR3 sequences, over 9.5% recorded once. This sample comprised PBMCs, mostly from graft donor cells, obtained 180 days after TCRalphabeta/CD19-depleted stem cell transplant. The origin of the receptors is a female patient between 2 and 15 years old who had a stem cell transplant for aplastic anemia, so the T cells may come from the graft donor. Both conserved end residues are part of each CDR3. A D gene is named only where the DNA matches it firmly. Expanded clones get a size class; other rows say once, few or many, or leave the size out.

J | D | V | size | DNA | CDR3
TRBJ1-5 | NA | TRBV6-5 | few | TGTGCCAGCAGTTACTCGTACAGTTCGAATCAGCCCCAGCATTTT | CASSYSYSSNQPQHF
TRBJ1-2 | NA | TRBV12-3/TRBV12-4 | many | TGTGCCAGCAGTACGAGGGGACACTATGGCTACACCTTC | CASSTRGHYGYTF
TRBJ2-1 | TRBD2 | TRBV10-3 | NA | TGTGCCATCAGCCAGGGACTAGCGGACTCCTACAATGAGCAGTTCTTC | CAISQGLADSYNEQFF
TRBJ1-1 | NA | TRBV6-1 | NA | TGTGCCAGCAGTCCATACAAGAACACTGAAGCTTTCTTT | CASSPYKNTEAFF
TRBJ1-2 | NA | TRBV20-1 | few | TGCAGTGCTAGAGACTTGGACAGAAGCGTTAGCTACACCTTC | CSARDLDRSVSYTF
TRBJ1-2 | NA | TRBV5-1 | NA | TGCGCCAGCAGCCCTGACCTTAACTATGGCTACACCTTC | CASSPDLNYGYTF
TRBJ1-1 | NA | TRBV25-1 | few | TGTGCCAGCAGTGAGGCACCCACGAACACTGAAGCTTTCTTT | CASSEAPTNTEAFF
TRBJ2-7 | NA | TRBV4-3 | NA | TGCGCCAGCAGCCAAAGCCCCGCCTCCTACGAGCAGTACTTC | CASSQSPASYEQYF
TRBJ2-5 | TRBD2 | TRBV28 | few | TGTGCCATCTCAGCGGGAGTGGAGACCCAGTACTTC | CAISAGVETQYF
TRBJ1-5 | TRBD1 | TRBV28 | NA | TGTGCCAGCAGTTCTGGACAGGGGGAGTATAGCAATCAGCCCCAGCATTTT | CASSSGQGEYSNQPQHF
TRBJ2-1 | NA | TRBV29-1 | few | TGCAGCGTTGTACTCGCCAATGAGCAGTTCTTC | CSVVLANEQFF
TRBJ1-1 | TRBD1 | TRBV7-3 | NA | TGTGCCAGCAGCCCCGGACAGGGAATGTACACTGAAGCTTTCTTT | CASSPGQGMYTEAFF
TRBJ1-1 | NA | TRBV20-1 | NA | TGCAGTGCTATGCAGGGCACTGAAGCTTTCTTT | CSAMQGTEAFF
TRBJ1-2 | NA | TRBV28 | NA | TGTGCCAGCAGAGATACAGCTTATGGCTACACCTTC | CASRDTAYGYTF
TRBJ2-7 | NA | TRBV4-3 | NA | TGCGCCAGCAGCCAAGTCGTGGGGATTTGGGGTTACGAGCAGTACTTC | CASSQVVGIWGYEQYF
TRBJ2-1 | TRBD2 | TRBV7-3 | NA | TGTGCCAGCAGCACGACTGGGACTAGCGGGACCAATGAGCAGTTCTTC | CASSTTGTSGTNEQFF
TRBJ2-5 | NA | TRBV7-2 | NA | TGTGCCAGCAGCTTAGTATCCGCGCCGAGACAAGAGACCCAGTACTTC | CASSLVSAPRQETQYF
TRBJ2-1 | NA | TRBV20-1 | few | TGCAGTGCCCGCAACGGGGACGGGATCGAGCAGTTCTTC | CSARNGDGIEQFF
TRBJ2-2 | NA | TRBV7-2 | NA | TGTGCCAGCAGCGTTAGTTGGCCGGTGAACACCGGGGAGCTGTTTTTT | CASSVSWPVNTGELFF
TRBJ1-1 | NA | TRBV7-3 | few | TGTGCCAGCAGCTTAAGAGCGGGTGAGAACACTGAAGCTTTCTTT | CASSLRAGENTEAFF
TRBJ1-6 | NA | TRBV20-1 | NA | TGCAGTGCTAGACAGGGCAGTCGGAATTCACCCCTCCACTTT | CSARQGSRNSPLHF
TRBJ1-1 | TRBD1 | TRBV19 | NA | TGTGCCAGTAGTATCCCCACCTATACAGGGGGGTACACTGAAGCTTTCTTT | CASSIPTYTGGYTEAFF
TRBJ1-1 | NA | TRBV5-1 | few | TGCGCCAGCAGCTTTGATGGGGCGATCGCTGAAGCTTTCTTT | CASSFDGAIAEAFF
TRBJ2-1 | TRBD2 | TRBV20-1 | NA | TGCAGTGCTTCAATTATCGGGACTAGCGGGAGCCAGGGATCCTACAATGAGCAGTTCTTC | CSASIIGTSGSQGSYNEQFF
TRBJ2-1 | NA | TRBV20-1 | few | TGCAGTGCTCGGCGGGTCCAACGCGGATACAATGAGCAGTTCTTC | CSARRVQRGYNEQFF
TRBJ1-1 | NA | TRBV5-1 | NA | TGCGCCAGCAGCTTCACATCGGGGATGAACACTGAAGCTTTCTTT | CASSFTSGMNTEAFF
TRBJ2-1 | TRBD2 | TRBV5-1 | few | TGCGCCAGCAGCCTGTCCGGGACTAGCGGTCGGAATGAGCAGTTCTTC | CASSLSGTSGRNEQFF
TRBJ2-5 | TRBD2 | TRBV4-1 | once | TGCGCCAGCAGCCAAGTAGGCATTGGCGGGAGGGCCGTGGAGAACCAGTACTTC | CASSQVGIGGRAVENQYF
TRBJ1-2 | NA | TRBV28 | NA | TGTGCCAGCAGTTTCTGGGGGGGCGTTGATGGCTACACCTTC | CASSFWGGVDGYTF
TRBJ2-5 | NA | TRBV5-1 | once | TGCGCCAGCAGGAGGTTAGACCCCTCGGAGACCCAGTACTTC | CASRRLDPSETQYF
TRBJ2-1 | TRBD2 | TRBV20-1 | few | TGCAGTGCCCCCGAATATCCAAGCGGGAGATACTCCTACAATGAGCAGTTCTTC | CSAPEYPSGRYSYNEQFF
TRBJ2-1 | NA | TRBV7-9 | few | TGTGCCAGCAGCTTTGAGGGAGCGGTGTACAATGAGCAGTTCTTC | CASSFEGAVYNEQFF
TRBJ2-1 | TRBD2 | TRBV24-1 | NA | TGTGCCACCAGGCCCTCCGGGACTAGCGACCACAATGAGCAGTTCTTC | CATRPSGTSDHNEQFF
TRBJ1-2 | NA | TRBV5-1 | NA | TGCGCCAGCAGCCCTCGACAGCTCGCTAGCTATGGCTACACCTTC | CASSPRQLASYGYTF
TRBJ1-6 | TRBD1 | TRBV3-1 | NA | TGTGCCAGCAGCCACGGGACAGGGGATTCACCCCTCCACTTT | CASSHGTGDSPLHF
TRBJ1-4 | NA | TRBV7-8 | NA | TGTGCCAGCAGCGCATTTCGCTGGCCCCCCAGAGGTTTTTACGAAAAACTGTTTTTT | CASSAFRWPPRGFYEKLFF
TRBJ1-2 | TRBD1 | TRBV5-1 | NA | TGCGCCAGCAGTTTGGATGGGACAGGGGGTGGCTACACCTTC | CASSLDGTGGGYTF
TRBJ1-4 | NA | TRBV12-3/TRBV12-4 | few | TGTGCCAGCAGTCTCCGGGAGCTAGCTAATGAAAAACTGTTTTTT | CASSLRELANEKLFF
TRBJ2-1 | TRBD2 | TRBV28 | NA | TGTGCCAGCAGAGAGGGACTAGCGGTTAGCTCCTACAATGAGCAGTTCTTC | CASREGLAVSSYNEQFF
TRBJ2-3 | TRBD1 | TRBV18 | NA | TGTGCCAGCTCACCGCAACCGCCCCGACAGGGGAAAAACACAGATACGCAGTATTTT | CASSPQPPRQGKNTDTQYF
TRBJ1-1 | NA | TRBV12-3/TRBV12-4 | few | TGTGCCAGCAGGACGACGGAGAACACTGAAGCTTTCTTT | CASRTTENTEAFF
TRBJ1-1 | TRBD1 | TRBV11-3 | NA | TGTGCCAGCAGCCCAAGTCCCAGGGGGAGCGCTGAAGCTTTCTTT | CASSPSPRGSAEAFF
TRBJ2-4 | TRBD1 | TRBV18 | NA | TGTGCCAGCTCACCACAGGGACAGGGGCTAGGAAACATTCAGTACTTC | CASSPQGQGLGNIQYF
TRBJ2-4 | TRBD1 | TRBV28 | few | TGTGCCAGCAGTTTGAGGGCAGGGGGCGCGTGGGCCAAAAACATTCAGTACTTC | CASSLRAGGAWAKNIQYF
TRBJ2-6 | NA | TRBV18 | NA | TGTGCCAGCGATTGGGGTTCTGGGGCCAACGTCCTGACTTTC | CASDWGSGANVLTF
TRBJ2-1 | NA | TRBV5-1 | NA | TGCGCCAGCAGCTTCGACGGGACCTTGAGCTCCTACAATGAGCAGTTCTTC | CASSFDGTLSSYNEQFF
TRBJ1-4 | NA | TRBV18 | few | TGTGCCAGCTCAGCCTCCGGGACAACTGAAAAACTGTTTTTT | CASSASGTTEKLFF
TRBJ1-5 | NA | TRBV11-3 | NA | TGTGCCAGCAGCCCACCTGGACAGTCTGGCAATCAGCCCCAGCATTTT | CASSPPGQSGNQPQHF
TRBJ2-5 | NA | TRBV28 | few | TGTGCCAGCAGAGCCCCGCCAGAGACCCAGTACTTC | CASRAPPETQYF
TRBJ2-1 | TRBD2 | TRBV6-5 | many | TGTGCCAGCAGGCCGGGAACCGGGACTAGCGGATACAATGAGCAGTTCTTC | CASRPGTGTSGYNEQFF
TRBJ2-2 | TRBD2 | TRBV10-3 | NA | TGTGCCAGCGCCGGGACTAGCGCCGGGGAGCTGTTTTTT | CASAGTSAGELFF
TRBJ2-7 | NA | TRBV28 | NA | TGTGCCAGCAGTTTCCCACCGCTCAACGAGCAGTACTTC | CASSFPPLNEQYF
TRBJ2-5 | NA | TRBV12-3/TRBV12-4 | NA | TGTGCCACCACCCTCGGGGTGGGAAAAGAGACCCAGTACTTC | CATTLGVGKETQYF
TRBJ2-1 | NA | TRBV27 | few | TGTGCCAGCAGTTTTTGGGATGAGCAGTTCTTC | CASSFWDEQFF
TRBJ2-1 | NA | TRBV19 | many | TGTGCCAGTAACACCGGGGCGGCTTACTCCTACAATGAGCAGTTCTTC | CASNTGAAYSYNEQFF
TRBJ2-7 | NA | TRBV28 | few | TGTGCCAGCAGTTCCCCGGTAGGAGGGTCCGACGAGCAGTACTTC | CASSSPVGGSDEQYF
TRBJ1-1 | TRBD1 | TRBV20-1 | few | TGCAGTGCCTCCCCTTGGACAGGGGGGAACACTGAAGCTTTCTTT | CSASPWTGGNTEAFF